The text below deals with one T cell receptor (beta chain). The source of the sample is a study of T-cell memory formation after mild COVID-19. Trimming took off 3 bases at V and 8 bases at J, with 10 bases between the two ends. CDR1 is SGHTA and CDR2 is FQGNSA in the germline V gene. There are 12 residues in the CDR3. TCRdb passed the 5' RACE reads through MiXCR, listing each CDR3 protein once. This sample has 450,000 or so distinct CDR3 sequences, with nearly 25% found just once. This TCR came from an adult woman who had mild COVID-19 (a few samples of this study predate the infection). Cell type and time point are not known. Specimen: PBMCs or a T cell subset sorted from them (not recorded which). The rearrangement joins TRBV7-2 to TRBJ1-2; D is unresolved. CDR3 sequence: CASSFALRGYTF. Here the CDR3 DNA reads TGTGCCAGCAGCTTCGCACTGAGGGGCTACACCTTC. The variable domain in full, with the rest retrieved from reference TRBV7-2 and TRBJ1-2, is GAGVSQSPSNKVTEKGKDVELRCDPISGHTALYWYRQSLGQGLEFLIYFQGNSAPDKSGLPSDRFSAERTGGSVSTLTIQRTQQEDSAVYLCASSFALRGYTFGSGTRLTVV.